The sample holds one count of the clone carrying this TCR beta chain. These data belong to a study of control samples from healthy donors and cancer patients. Profiled with immunoSEQ multiplex PCR; TCRdb holds only in-frame clones, not every one. Here the sample spans about 94,000 clones, 90% being singletons. Germline trimming cut 1 base from V and 4 bases from J; bases unmatched to any gene: 3. Germline V gene lookup returns CDR1 SGHTA and CDR2 FQGNSA. The CDR3 loop spans 15 amino acids. The source material was blood. The source is a woman between 18 and 30 years old in good health. V is TRBV7-2 and J is TRBJ2-7, with 11 bases aligning to TRBD1. The CDR3 DNA reads TGTGCCAGCAGCTTAGTTGGGACAGGGGGTTACGAGCAGTACTTC. It yields the protein CASSLVGTGGYEQYF.